The 25 T cell receptor beta chains in this list originate from one sample, sequenced in a study of CD8+ T cells in alopecia areata. Investigators isolated RNA and reverse transcribed it into cDNA to act as the sequencing template. This table comes from immunoSEQ multiplex PCR, and its TCRdb copy is limited to in-frame clones, with some not included. The sample holds 270,000 or so clones, and no clone turns up only once. Separation of pooled cutaneous lymph node cells was by sorting with CD4, CD8alpha, NKG2D, NKG2ACE and other markers. The sequenced sample was CD4+ T cells sorted from a lymph node. Receptors were obtained from a C3H/HeJ mouse with alopecia areata. MHC haplotype here: H2-k.

Turning to this clone: Mouse gene names and germline throughout. The read ends 4 residues early relative to the CDR3; the germline J gene fills the gap. The sample carries other DNA sequences with the same CDR3. The rearrangement uses TRBV1 and TRBJ2-2, with D unclear. The CDR3 extends over 15 amino acids. Germline V lookup: CDR1 NSQYPW, CDR2 LRSPGD (reference sequence). V lost 1 base to trimming and J lost 2 bases, with 8 bases between them. The CDR3 bases that were read are TGCACCTGCAGTGCAGTCCAGAAGAACACCGGG. This codes for CTCSAVQKNTG. The CDR3 reads in full as CTCSAVQKNTGQLYF. Using reference TRBV1 and TRBJ2-2 for the parts outside the CDR3, the full variable domain is VTLLEQNPRWRLVPRGQAVNLRCILKNSQYPWMSWYQQDLQKQLQWLFTLRSPGDKEVKSLPGADYLATRVTDTELRLQVANMSQGRTLYCTCSAVQKNTGQLYFGEGSKLTVL.

This clone has just a few counts. Mouse gene names apply. The read gets to within 4 residues of the CDR3 end, and the germline J gene fills in the rest. Within the sample, other DNA sequences also encode this same CDR3. The gene calls are TRBV13-2 and TRBJ2-7; 8 bases agree with TRBD2. Germline V CDR1 and CDR2: NNHNN, SYGAGS (reference sequence). The CDR3 sequence is 15 residues long. CDR3 amino acids: CASGDAAGGSYEQYF. The sequenced part of the CDR3 DNA is TGTGCCAGCGGTGATGCTGCTGGGGGGTCTTAT.

This clone was detected only a few times. Germline and genes: mouse. The CDR3 is cut off 4 residues early in the read; its end comes from the germline J gene. This same CDR3 is encoded by further DNA sequences in the sample. The V and J genes are TRBV19 and TRBJ2-7; a possible D gene is TRBD2 (6 bases). Germline CDR1 and CDR2: FNHDT and SITEND (reference sequence). Trimming cost V 4 bases and J 1 base, with 6 bases left between them. This CDR3 region has 12 residues. CDR3 amino acids: CASSGTSYEQYF. The part of the CDR3 DNA that was read is TGTGCCAGCAGTGGGACTTCCTAT.

A few counts support this clone. Gene names and germline refer to mouse. The read is 4 residues too short to cover the CDR3 end, so that end is filled in from the germline J gene. The V gene is TRBV14, the J gene TRBJ2-3; possibly TRBD2 for D (6 bases). The V end lost 2 bases, the J end lost 0 bases, and 10 bases lay between the germline ends. Germline V CDR1 and CDR2: SGHDT, FRDEAV. This CDR3 has 15 amino acids. The DNA read from the CDR3 is TGTGCCAGCAGTTTTGTAGGGACTAGTGCAGAA. Protein sequence: CASSFVGTSAE. The entire CDR3 reads CASSFVGTSAETLYF.

Concerning this clone: The genes and germline here are from mouse. Partial CDR3 DNA: TGTGCCAGCAGTTTCTACGCCAGGCCAAACTCC. Its protein product is CASSFYARPNS. The CDR3, in full, reads CASSFYARPNSDYTF. The V and J genes are TRBV14 and TRBJ1-2; D is ambiguous. The read stops 4 residues short of the end of the CDR3; the missing end is completed from the germline J gene. The germline gives CDR1 SGHDT, CDR2 FRDEAV. The length of the CDR3 is 15 residues. Trimming took 0 bases from V and 0 from J, leaving 9 bases between them. Drawing the rest from reference TRBV14 and TRBJ1-2, the complete variable domain is EAGVTQSPRYAVLQEGQAVSFWCDPISGHDTLYWYQQPRDQGPQLLVYFRDEAVIDNSQLPSDRFSAVRPKGTNSTLKIQSAKQGDTATYLCASSFYARPNSDYTFGSGTRLLVI.

Regarding this clone: The germline and genes are mouse ones. The read terminates 4 residues ahead of where the CDR3 ends, so the germline J gene completes it. The chain is built from TRBV17 and TRBJ1-1; D is unresolved. The V gene's germline CDR1 is MNHDT and CDR2 YYDKIL. The CDR3 sequence is 16 residues long. V lost 0 bases, J lost 0 bases, and 11 bases lay in between. CDR3 in amino acids: CASSRDPPNTNTEVFF. The CDR3 bases that were read are TGTGCTAGCAGTAGAGATCCCCCAAATACAAACACA.

Note on this clone: Gene and germline names: mouse. The read ends 4 residues early relative to the CDR3; the germline J gene fills the gap. This CDR3 is also generated by other DNA sequences in the sample. V and J are TRBV13-1 and TRBJ2-7; 8 bases line up with TRBD2. Germline CDR1 NSHNY, CDR2 SYGAGN. This CDR3 is built from 13 residues. The CDR3 loop reads CASSAGGPYEQYF. The sequenced CDR3 bases are TGTGCCAGCAGTGCGGGGGGGCCGTAT.

This clone was detected a few times. Genes and germline are mouse. The CDR3 end is not reached by the read, which stops 4 residues before it; the germline J gene fills it in. J is TRBJ2-5 and V is TRBV1; 10 bases line up with TRBD1. CDR3 size: 15 residues. Germline loops: CDR1 NSQYPW, CDR2 LRSPGD (reference sequence). The CDR3 bases that were read are TGCACCTGCAGTACTCGACAGGGGGCTGGGGAC. It specifies CTCSTRQGAGD. The whole CDR3 reads CTCSTRQGAGDTQYF.

Regarding this clone: Any gene name here is a mouse gene name. The read stops 3 residues short of the end of the CDR3; the missing end is completed from the germline J gene. This rearrangement joins TRBV19 to TRBJ1-6, with D possibly being TRBD1 (6 bases). TRBJ1-6 is designated an ORF whose function remains uncertain. V was pared by 4 bases and J by 0 bases, with 8 bases between. The CDR3 runs 15 residues. Germline CDR1 is FNHDT and CDR2 is SITEND (reference sequence). The CDR3: CASSSDSSYNSPLYF. The CDR3 bases that were read are TGTGCCAGCAGTTCGGACAGTTCCTATAATTCGCCC.

In the case of this clone: Each gene name is a mouse one. The read comes to an end 4 residues before the CDR3 does, leaving the germline J gene to fill in the end. The chain recombines TRBV19 with TRBJ2-2, with 7 bases identical to TRBD1. The trim removed 10 bases at V and 1 base at J, leaving 4 bases unmatched. The CDR3 is 13 amino acids. Germline assignment: CDR1 FNHDT and CDR2 SITEND (reference sequence). Here the CDR3 reads CALRQGNTGQLYF. Incomplete CDR3 DNA: TGTGCCCTTCGACAGGGAAACACCGGG.

This clone was seen a handful of times. The gene symbols are mouse symbols. Read data end 4 residues before the CDR3 end; the end is taken from the germline J gene. The rearrangement uses TRBV13-1 and TRBJ1-1; possible D gene TRBD1, 5 bases. Germline V lookup: CDR1 NSHNY, CDR2 SYGAGN. The CDR3 has 12 residues. The CDR3 protein is CASGLGGTEVFF. The CDR3 DNA, read in part, is TGTGCCAGTGGTCTGGGGGGGACA.

As regards this clone: Gene names follow the mouse nomenclature. The read stops 4 residues short of the end of the CDR3; the missing end is completed from the germline J gene. This sequence joins TRBV31 and TRBJ2-1, with D possibly matching TRBD1 (5 bases). CDR3 length: 15 amino acids. Germline values: CDR1 GKSSPN, CDR2 SITVG. V dropped 1 base and J dropped 0 bases, with 10 bases sitting between them. The part of the CDR3 DNA that was read is TGTGCCTGGAGTCCGTCCAGGGTTAACTATGCT. It translates to CAWSPSRVNYA. From start to end, the CDR3 is CAWSPSRVNYAEQFF.

With respect to this clone: Germline and genes: mouse. The CDR3 end is not reached by the read, which stops 4 residues before it; the germline J gene fills it in. V gene TRBV13-1 combines with J gene TRBJ2-3; 10 nucleotides match TRBD2. The CDR3 is 16 amino acids. Germline V gene data show CDR1 as NSHNY and CDR2 as SYGAGN. V was pared by 4 bases and J by 3 bases, with 8 bases of the junction left unmatched. The sequenced CDR3 bases are TGTGCCAGCAGTCCTCTGGGGGGGCTTGGGGCAGAA. Its translation: CASSPLGGLGAE. The entire CDR3 sequence reads CASSPLGGLGAETLYF.

Notes on this clone: Each gene name is a mouse one. The read falls 3 residues short of the CDR3 end, and the missing part is taken from the germline J gene. This sequence joins TRBV1 and TRBJ1-6, with 10 positions matching TRBD1. Being an ORF, TRBJ1-6 has a function that is uncertain. The CDR3 has 15 residues. Germline V CDR1 and CDR2: NSQYPW, LRSPGD (reference sequence). V shed 4 bases and J 7 bases; nucleotides not matched to a gene: 4. The sequenced part of the CDR3 DNA is TGCACCTGCAGTGGAGGGGACAGGGGAAATTCGCCC. Translation: CTCSGGDRGNSP. The full CDR3 protein is CTCSGGDRGNSPLYF.

This clone occurred a few times. The genes are named according to mouse. The read stops 4 residues short of the end of the CDR3; the missing end is completed from the germline J gene. The sample carries other DNA sequences with the same CDR3. The chain couples TRBV19 to TRBJ1-2; D is possibly TRBD1 (6 bases). This CDR3 comprises 15 residues. CDR1 and CDR2 from the germline V gene are FNHDT and SITEND (reference sequence). Trimming removed 5 bases at V and 0 bases at J, with 14 bases between. CDR3 DNA, as far as it was read: TGTGCCAGCAGCCCCCGGGACAATGCAAACTCC. Amino acid sequence: CASSPRDNANS. The CDR3 reads in full as CASSPRDNANSDYTF. Combining the CDR3 with reference TRBV19 and TRBJ1-2 gives the whole variable domain GGIITQTPKFLIGQEGQKLTLKCQQNFNHDTMYWYRQDSGKGLRLIYYSITENDLQKGDLSEGYDASREKKSSFSLTVTSAQKNEMAVFLCASSPRDNANSDYTFGSGTRLLVI.

Concerning this clone: Gene and germline names: mouse. This CDR3 reads CASGGTGPYNSPLYF. The sequenced part of the CDR3 DNA is TGTGCCAGCGGTGGGACAGGGCCCTATAATTCGCCC. The rearrangement joins TRBV13-2 to TRBJ1-6; 8 positions agree with TRBD1. The observed sequence ends 3 residues before the CDR3 terminus, with the missing tail filled in from the germline J gene. TRBJ1-6 is annotated as an ORF whose role is uncertain. V shed 3 bases, J shed 2 bases, and the junction held 1 base outside the gene matches. The CDR3 totals 15 residues. The germline CDR1 and CDR2 sequences are NNHNN and SYGAGS (reference sequence).

This clone came up a few times. A read error may explain this, as a much larger clone is one base away. The genes are named according to mouse. The read terminates 4 residues before the CDR3 end, so the remaining end is supplied by the germline J gene. The rearrangement joins TRBV1 to TRBJ1-1; D might be TRBD1 (5 bases). Looked up from germline, CDR1 is NSQYPW and CDR2 is LRSPGD (reference sequence). The V and J ends lost 1 base and 1 base respectively, with 7 bases between them. CDR3 length: 14 amino acids. CDR3 loop: CTCSAGTRNTEVFF. CDR3 bases read: TGCACCTGCAGTGCAGGGACAAGAAACACA.

On this clone itself: The junction shows a germline mismatch at one end, possibly a read error. Each gene name is a mouse one. The read terminates 4 residues ahead of where the CDR3 ends, so the germline J gene completes it. This chain links TRBV19 with TRBJ2-1, with 8 positions matching TRBD2. The CDR3 consists of 15 residues. In germline, CDR1 is FNHDT, CDR2 SITEND (reference sequence). The sequenced part of the CDR3 DNA is TGTGCCAGCACTATAAAAGATGGGGGGGGAGCT. It specifies CASTIKDGGGA. The CDR3 reads in full as CASTIKDGGGAEQFF.

This clone was observed a few times. Gene names and germline match the mouse. Read coverage stops 4 residues before the CDR3 terminus; the germline J gene supplies the remainder. This rearrangement joins TRBV13-3 to TRBJ1-2; D may be TRBD1 (6 bases). The CDR3 is 15 amino acids. Germline V gives CDR1 NNHDY, CDR2 SYVADS. CDR3 bases read: TGTGCCAGCAGTGAGTCGTGGGGGGGGCGATTC. This sequence encodes CASSESWGGRF. Given in full, the CDR3 is CASSESWGGRFDYTF.

This clone has just a few counts. Mouse gene names apply. Read data end 4 residues before the CDR3 end; the end is taken from the germline J gene. The chain employs TRBV19 and TRBJ2-1; 9 bases line up with TRBD1. The CDR3 runs to 15 residues. V lost 4 bases and J lost 4; bases outside the gene matches: 6. Germline loops: CDR1 FNHDT, CDR2 SITEND (reference sequence). The sequenced part of the CDR3 DNA is TGTGCCAGCAGTCCCGACAGGGGGTCATATGCT. This translates into CASSPDRGSYA. The full CDR3 protein is CASSPDRGSYAEQFF.

This clone showed up just a few times. The genes and germline here are from mouse. The read terminates 4 residues ahead of where the CDR3 ends, so the germline J gene completes it. The rearrangement links TRBV5 to TRBJ2-7, with 8 bases that match TRBD2. CDR1 LGHNA and CDR2 YNLKQL come from the germline V gene (reference sequence). CDR3 length equals 15 residues. After removal of 4 bases from V and 0 bases from J, the junction contained 5 bases not matched to a gene. Here the CDR3 reads CASSLQDWDSYEQYF. The CDR3 bases that were read are TGTGCCAGCAGCCTTCAGGACTGGGACTCCTAT.

Details on this clone: Gene names are the mouse ones. Read sequence stops 4 residues before the CDR3 end, and the germline J gene provides the missing end. The chain uses TRBV29 and TRBJ1-2; D call uncertain. The CDR3 has 14 residues. V was cut by 4 bases and J by 0 bases, with 9 bases left in between. From germline, CDR1 is MSHET and CDR2 SYDVDS. The CDR3 here is CASSSPDTNSDYTF. The CDR3 bases that were read are TGTGCTAGCAGTTCCCCTGATACAAACTCC.

Regarding this clone: Each gene name is a mouse one. The CDR3 end lies 4 residues beyond the end of the read and is filled in from the germline J gene. The J gene is TRBJ2-5, the V gene TRBV31; the match to TRBD2 covers 9 bases. The trim removed 0 bases at V and 2 bases at J, leaving 3 bases unmatched. This CDR3 comprises 15 residues. Germline V gene data show CDR1 as GKSSPN and CDR2 as SITVG. CDR3 in amino acids: CAWSLSGGGQDTQYF. The part of the CDR3 DNA that was read is TGTGCCTGGAGTCTATCTGGGGGGGGCCAAGAC.

There are a few counts of this clone. Gene names are mouse gene names. The sequence runs out 4 residues before the end of the CDR3; the remainder is reconstructed from the germline J gene. The chain joins TRBV5 to TRBJ1-1, with TRBD1 matching over 10 bases. Germline CDR1 is LGHNA and CDR2 is YNLKQL (reference sequence). This CDR3 is 16 amino acids long. Here the CDR3 reads CASSQDWDRGPTEVFF. Incomplete CDR3 DNA: TGTGCCAGCAGCCAAGATTGGGACAGGGGTCCTACA.

About this clone: Genes and germline are mouse. The sequence runs out 4 residues before the end of the CDR3; the remainder is reconstructed from the germline J gene. The rearrangement joins TRBV29 to TRBJ2-5; 8 positions match TRBD2. After removal of 6 bases from V and 3 bases from J, the junction contained 2 bases not matched to a gene. The CDR3 contains 13 residues. Germline V lookup: CDR1 MSHET, CDR2 SYDVDS. The CDR3 DNA, read in part, is TGTGCTAGCAGAGGGACTGGTCAAGAC. Translated, it gives CASRGTGQD. The CDR3 as a whole reads CASRGTGQDTQYF.